This T cell receptor beta chain came from a study of T cell changes during pregnancy in multiple sclerosis. Clones were read by immunoSEQ multiplex PCR, and TCRdb kept only the in-frame ones, dropping some. The data show roughly 39,000 clones, approximately 91% seen once. Sequenced input: PBMCs (not recorded whether the cells were cultured). This sequence originates from a female donor with multiple sclerosis, enrolled in a pregnancy study.

The CDR3 nucleotides are TGCGCCAGCAGCTTGGAGGACGGGACAGGGTTCGCCTACGAGCAGTACTTC. Its translation: CASSLEDGTGFAYEQYF. V is TRBV5-1 and J is TRBJ2-7; TRBD1 agrees at 9 bases. There are 17 residues in the CDR3. V trimming: 0 bases; J trimming: 2 bases; junction bases outside the gene matches: 9. CDR1 SGHRS and CDR2 YFSETQ come from the germline V gene.